This is a list of T cell receptor beta chains from one sample in a study of siplizumab effects on memory and regulatory T cells. Produced via immunoSEQ multiplex PCR; TCRdb's table is partial and in-frame only. The sample has roughly 100,000 clones, 85% to 95% seen once. The sequenced sample was CD4+ T cells sorted from blood. The source of these receptors is a human donor in good health. Both conserved end residues are part of each CDR3. Only some rows state a clone size, as once, few, many or a class for expanded clones.

len | j_gene | abundance | v_gene | CDR3aa
13 | TRBJ2-7 | . | TRBV9 | CASASGIGREQYF
12 | TRBJ2-7 | . | TRBV30 | CAWSTGSYEQYF
15 | TRBJ2-3 | . | TRBV7-3 | CASSSLAGSTDTQYF
14 | TRBJ2-3 | once | TRBV4-1 | CASSPGVYGDTQYF
14 | TRBJ2-2 | . | TRBV6-5 | CASSINQGAGELFF
14 | TRBJ2-7 | . | TRBV19 | CASSSPGQTYEQYF
15 | TRBJ1-3 | . | TRBV5-1 | CASSFEGSSGNTIYF
16 | TRBJ2-2 | . | TRBV19 | CASSISRTTNTGELFF
14 | TRBJ1-1 | . | TRBV30 | CAWDPRGMRTEAFF
15 | TRBJ2-1 | . | TRBV11-2 | CASGPTSGGYNEQFF
16 | TRBJ2-2 | . | TRBV5-1 | CASSLERGSNTGELFF
16 | TRBJ2-7 | . | TRBV9 | CASSVGRDGGIYEQYF
15 | TRBJ2-7 | . | TRBV19 | CASSLNRGPGFEQYF
14 | TRBJ2-1 | once | TRBV6-5 | CASSYDRDHNEQFF
14 | TRBJ2-3 | few | TRBV27 | CASTGGTYTDTQYF
13 | TRBJ1-4 | . | TRBV5-1 | CASSTGTHEKLFF
14 | TRBJ1-2 | . | TRBV18 | CASSPLDRDYGYTF
15 | TRBJ1-2 | . | TRBV4-3 | CASSQGAGVNYGYTF
16 | TRBJ2-7 | once | TRBV4-3 | CASSQSGWGSSYEQYF
15 | TRBJ1-6 | . | TRBV5-1 | CASSTAALINSPLHF
14 | TRBJ2-1 | . | TRBV11-3 | CASSLVAGSNEQFF
16 | TRBJ1-3 | . | TRBV9 | CASSATGLHSGNTIYF
15 | TRBJ2-7 | . | TRBV5-4 | CASSAQTGGYHEQYF
17 | TRBJ1-1 | . | TRBV30 | CAWNIPDRVVPNTEAFF
15 | TRBJ2-1 | . | TRBV7-8 | CASSLPAGGYNEQFF
16 | TRBJ2-7 | . | TRBV7-2 | CASSPSGGRWAYEQYF
15 | TRBJ1-1 | . | TRBV14 | CASSLSGTANTEAFF
13 | TRBJ1-2 | . | TRBV6-5 | CASSRPRGYGYTF
11 | TRBJ2-3 | . | TRBV19 | CATWRGDTQYF
14 | TRBJ2-7 | . | TRBV18 | CASSPPGLTYEQYF
13 | TRBJ1-1 | . | TRBV7-9 | CASSLDFDTEAFF
14 | TRBJ1-2 | . | TRBV9 | CASSPPGLPHGYTF
16 | TRBJ2-3 | once | TRBV5-4 | CASSEPPGQGADTQYF
14 | TRBJ1-5 | . | TRBV6-5 | CASRQDRSNQPQHF
11 | TRBJ2-7 | once | TRBV30 | CAWSVGYEQYF
15 | TRBJ1-4 | . | TRBV27 | CASSSSQNTREKLFF
17 | TRBJ2-5 | . | TRBV5-4 | CASSSPAGGGSQETQYF
15 | TRBJ1-2 | . | TRBV19 | CASSRSTGGRYGYTF
18 | TRBJ1-2 | . | TRBV4-1 | CASSQAPFVQSVYHGYTF
14 | TRBJ2-7 | . | TRBV4-3 | CASSQALPGDEQYF
11 | TRBJ1-2 | . | TRBV20-1 | CSARTDYGYTF
12 | TRBJ2-5 | once | TRBV29-1 | CSVRAGGETQYF
14 | TRBJ2-1 | . | TRBV7-6 | CASSLDETSVEQFF
17 | TRBJ2-7 | . | TRBV15 | CATSRDPAGGLSYEQYF
12 | TRBJ2-1 | . | TRBV5-1 | CASSPGGDNLFF
13 | TRBJ1-2 | few | TRBV12-5 | CASGLRQGSGYTF
14 | TRBJ1-1 | once | TRBV7-9 | CASSRTVMNTEAFF
15 | TRBJ1-1 | once | TRBV10-3 | CAISTKDRPWAEAFF
14 | TRBJ1-5 | . | TRBV7-9 | CASSSVRDNQPQHF
14 | TRBJ1-2 | few | TRBV7-8 | CASSSHRDGYGYTF
14 | TRBJ2-7 | . | TRBV2 | CASSEDGGRNEQYF
16 | TRBJ1-5 | once | TRBV7-2 | CASSLGAFPSNQPQHF
18 | TRBJ2-5 | . | TRBV7-8 | CASSSRTRLAGGKETQYF
15 | TRBJ2-7 | . | TRBV5-4 | CASSPRAGGEYEQYF
15 | TRBJ2-7 | . | TRBV5-4 | CASSWTGTGDNEQYF
15 | TRBJ1-4 | . | TRBV5-4 | CASSLGGSANEKLFF
12 | TRBJ1-2 | . | TRBV30 | CAWSVQGGGYTF